This T cell receptor beta chain was sequenced during a study of T cells in Graves' hyperthyroidism and ophthalmopathy. General study results and limits: The authors' 13 V-J model separated ophthalmopathy from stable hyperthyroidism. Most thyroid clonotypes expanded above 0.001 were also detected in blood.

Not enrolled were patients with uncontrolled infection, other autoimmune disease, pregnancy or lactation. Blood dates from first hyperthyroidism diagnosis, before any ophthalmopathy symptoms. Amplified TCR beta CDR3 regions derived from RNA transcripts. First-round RT-PCR with HTBI primers amplified the TCR CDR3 region. From the multiplex PCR reads, TCRdb called clonotypes with MiXCR, one entry per CDR3 protein. The sample shows under 300,000 distinct CDR3 sequences, approximately 14% of them seen only once. This clonotype was detected many times. Its antigen is still unknown. Trimming removed 3 bases from V and 3 bases from J; junction bases left unmatched: 4. The CDR3 loop spans 14 amino acids. CDR1 is MNHEY and CDR2 is SMNVEV in the germline V gene (reference sequence).

The TCR comes from a woman aged 35 to 49 with Graves' hyperthyroidism that later progressed to Graves' ophthalmopathy. The sequencing sample was made of blood. The chain links TRBV27 to TRBJ2-7; 8 bases agree with TRBD1. CDR3 bases: TGTGCCAGCAGTTTTAACAGGGGGTTCTACGAGCAGTACTTC. The encoded protein is CASSFNRGFYEQYF.